The 30 T cell receptor beta chains below come from one sample, sequenced in a study of human T cells and chemical hapten exposure. MiXCR, applied by TCRdb to the RACE reads, yields one record per CDR3 protein. The sample records about 100,000 distinct CDR3 sequences, approximately 10% being singletons. Time point in this sample: patch test 2, 6 weeks after DPC sensitization. The treatment denotes: therapeutic diphenylcyclopropenone sensitization with weekly scalp DPC. This specimen consisted of whole blood, obtained in connection with sensitization to the hapten diphenylcyclopropenone (DPC). These receptors came from a woman aged 40 to 49 with alopecia areata. Some clones in this sample may be carry-over from other donors' samples.

The V gene is TRBV11-2, the J gene TRBJ1-5; possible D gene TRBD1, 5 bases. CDR3 length equals 15 residues. The V and J ends lost 1 base and 7 bases respectively, with 14 bases between them. Germline V gives CDR1 SGHAT, CDR2 FQNNGV. CDR3 DNA: TGTGCCAGCAGCTTAGGAGAGCTGGGGGGACAGCCCCAGCATTTT. Translation: CASSLGELGGQPQHF.

This clonotype occurred a few times. V is TRBV7-9 and J is TRBJ1-5; 8 positions agree with TRBD1. The CDR3 contains 14 residues. The V segment lost 5 bases and the J segment 5 bases; nucleotides outside the gene matches: 5. Germline V gene data show CDR1 as SEHNR and CDR2 as FQNEAQ (reference sequence). CDR3 sequence: CASSRTGYDQPQHF. CDR3 coding DNA: TGTGCCAGCAGCCGGACAGGGTACGATCAGCCCCAGCATTTT.

The chain uses TRBV29-1 and TRBJ2-5; D is uncertain. The CDR3 length is 11 residues. Germline V gives CDR1 SQVTM, CDR2 ANQGSEA. V was trimmed by 4 bases and J by 2 bases, leaving 5 bases between them. The CDR3 region is CSVGRQETQYF. The DNA for the CDR3 is TGCAGCGTTGGCCGTCAAGAGACCCAGTACTTC. Looking up the rest from reference TRBV29-1 and TRBJ2-5 gives the full variable domain: SAVISQKPSRDICQRGTSLTIQCQVDSQVTMMFWYRQQPGQSLTLIATANQGSEATYESGFVIDKFPISRPNLTFSTLTVSNMSPEDSSIYLCSVGRQETQYFGPGTRLLVL.

This clonotype was seen a few times. The chain is built from TRBV18 and TRBJ2-7; tentatively, D is TRBD2 (6 bases). The V gene lost 3 bases and the J gene lost 5 bases, with 8 bases spanning the gap. CDR3 size: 12 residues. Germline values: CDR1 KGHSH, CDR2 LQKENI. The CDR3 DNA reads as TGTGCCAGCTCACCGGAGGGGCACGAGCAGTACTTC. Protein product: CASSPEGHEQYF. The full variable domain, completed using reference TRBV18 and TRBJ2-7, is NAGVMQNPRHLVRRRGQEARLRCSPMKGHSHVYWYRQLPEEGLKFMVYLQKENIIDESGMPKERFSAEFPKEGPSILRIQQVVRGDSAAYFCASSPEGHEQYFGPGTRLTVT.

This clonotype was seen a few times. The chain has TRBV7-9 and TRBJ1-1; D may be TRBD1 (5 bases). Trimming cost V 0 bases and J 5 bases, with 7 bases left between them. The length of the CDR3 is 13 residues. Germline V gene lookup returns CDR1 SEHNR and CDR2 FQNEAQ (reference sequence). The CDR3 DNA is TGTGCCAGCAGCTTAGCATGGGGGACTGAAGCTTTCTTT. Its protein is CASSLAWGTEAFF.

The rearrangement uses TRBV6-2 or TRBV6-3 and TRBJ2-4; D is possibly TRBD2 (6 bases). The CDR3 extends over 15 amino acids. The ends were cut back, 10 bases at V and 0 bases at J, with 16 bases in the middle. Germline-derived CDR1 and CDR2 are MNHEY and SVGEGT. CDR3 loop: CATRAGRVAKNIQYF. The CDR3 DNA is TGTGCCACCCGCGCGGGAAGAGTAGCCAAAAACATTCAGTACTTC.

CDR3 nucleotides: TGCAGTGCGGGGACTACCGGTGAGCAGTTCTTC. Translation: CSAGTTGEQFF. The genes are TRBV20-1 and TRBJ2-1; 7 bases are shared with TRBD2. Germline lookup yields CDR1 DFQATT and CDR2 SNEGSKA (reference sequence). V lost 6 bases, J lost 9 bases, and 5 bases stayed unmatched. This CDR3 has 11 residues.

V is TRBV15 and J is TRBJ1-2; D might be TRBD1 (6 bases). Trimming took 5 bases from V and 8 from J, leaving 18 bases between them. Germline lookup yields CDR1 LNHNV and CDR2 YYDKDF (reference sequence). The CDR3 runs 14 residues. The chain's CDR3 is CATSSEGVWLGYTF. The CDR3 bases are TGTGCCACCAGCTCGGAGGGGGTATGGCTCGGCTACACCTTC.

The J gene is TRBJ1-4, the V gene TRBV20-1, with 10 bases that match TRBD1. Germline-derived CDR1 and CDR2 are DFQATT and SNEGSKA (reference sequence). Trimming took 6 bases from V and 2 from J; bases not matched to a gene: 12. The CDR3 is 17 amino acids. CDR3 sequence (DNA): TGCAGTGCCACCGGTCCAGGACAGGGGGTGACTAATGAAAAACTGTTTTTT. It codes for CSATGPGQGVTNEKLFF.

This clonotype has at least ten counts. The V and J genes are TRBV5-4 and TRBJ2-1, with TRBD1 matching 12 bases. The CDR3 runs 15 residues. Germline CDR1 and CDR2: SGHNT and YYREEE (reference sequence). With 4 bases clipped from V and 9 bases from J, the junction kept 8 bases outside the gene matches. The CDR3 loop is CASSTWDRGHFEQFF. The CDR3 DNA sequence: TGTGCCAGCAGCACCTGGGACAGGGGGCATTTTGAGCAGTTCTTC.

The genes are TRBV6-1 and TRBJ2-7; D possibly corresponds to TRBD2 (7 bases). The CDR3 runs 13 residues. Trimming took 11 bases from V and 4 from J, leaving 18 bases between them. The germline V gene encodes CDR1 MNHNS and CDR2 SASEGT. In nucleotides, the CDR3 is TGTGCCTCCGAGGGGGGGCATGGATACGAGCAGTACTTC. Its translation: CASEGGHGYEQYF.

This clonotype has a count of ten or more. This chain uses TRBV20-1 with TRBJ1-1, with TRBD1 identical over 7 bases. The CDR3 is 14 residues long. Germline V gene lookup returns CDR1 DFQATT and CDR2 SNEGSKA (reference sequence). V dropped 6 bases and J dropped 4; count of bases not matched to a gene: 11. This CDR3 reads CSADTTGVGTEAFF. The CDR3 DNA sequence: TGCAGTGCGGATACTACAGGGGTCGGCACTGAAGCTTTCTTT.

The gene calls are TRBV7-2 and TRBJ2-3, with D unresolved. Germline lookup yields CDR1 SGHTA and CDR2 FQGNSA. The CDR3 extends over 13 amino acids. Trimming left V 0 bases short and J 6 bases short, with 7 bases between. The CDR3 here is CASSLALGDTQYF. CDR3 DNA: TGTGCCAGCAGCTTAGCGTTGGGGGATACGCAGTATTTT.

The chain is built from TRBV7-2 and TRBJ2-3, with 13 bases fitting TRBD2. V lost 5 bases, J lost 5 bases, and 10 bases stayed unmatched. The germline V gene encodes CDR1 SGHTA and CDR2 FQGNSA. The CDR3 loop spans 17 amino acids. The CDR3 spells CASSKGTSGVRGDTQYF. The DNA of the CDR3 is TGTGCCAGCAGCAAAGGGACTAGCGGGGTAAGGGGAGATACGCAGTATTTT.

The chain couples TRBV4-3 to TRBJ1-6, with unresolved D. Trimming removed 0 bases from V and 0 bases from J, with 6 bases in between. Germline values: CDR1 LGHNA, CDR2 YSLEER. The CDR3 covers 16 residues. CDR3 DNA: TGCGCCAGCAGCCAAGACCGGACCTCCTATAATTCACCCCTCCACTTT. This translates into CASSQDRTSYNSPLHF.

This clonotype has only a few counts. The CDR3 DNA follows: TGCAGCCTCCGGACAGCGAACACCGGGGAGCTGTTTTTT. Protein product: CSLRTANTGELFF. The chain couples TRBV29-1 to TRBJ2-2; TRBD1 is a possible D gene (6 bases). The germline CDR1 and CDR2 sequences are SQVTM and ANQGSEA. The CDR3 has 13 amino acids. Trimming removed 8 bases from V and 0 bases from J, with 10 bases in between.

With respect to this clonotype: A much larger clone is a single base away; this may be a read error. The genes are TRBV5-6 and TRBJ2-7; no clear D gene. The germline V gene encodes CDR1 SGHDT and CDR2 YYEEEE. The germline V and J ends were trimmed by 0 bases and 5 bases, with 12 bases remaining between them. The CDR3 has 14 amino acids. The CDR3 sequence is CASSLVSGFHEQYF. In nucleotides, the CDR3 is TGTGCCAGCAGCTTGGTCTCAGGTTTCCACGAGCAGTACTTC.

At least ten counts were recorded for this clonotype. J is TRBJ1-5 and V is TRBV9; D not resolved. The V gene's germline CDR1 is SGDLS and CDR2 YYNGEE. Trimming pared 0 bases from V and 6 bases from J, leaving 13 bases between. CDR3 length equals 15 residues. CDR3: CASSVDLTPSQPQHF. CDR3 DNA sequence: TGTGCCAGCAGCGTAGATCTTACTCCATCTCAGCCCCAGCATTTT.

This clonotype was picked up many times. The rearrangement joins TRBV10-2 to TRBJ2-7, with 8 bases lining up with TRBD2. CDR3 length equals 13 residues. The trim removed 7 bases at V and 7 bases at J, leaving 9 bases unmatched. CDR1 is WSHSY and CDR2 is SAAADI in the germline V gene. CDR3 sequence (DNA): TGCGCCAGCAACCCCCGGGAGGGATCTGAGCAGTACTTC. As protein: CASNPREGSEQYF.

The sample holds many counts of this clonotype. The chain combines TRBV3-1 with TRBJ1-1, with 10 bases lining up with TRBD1. V gave up 7 bases and J gave up 4 bases; unmatched junction bases: 3. Germline loops: CDR1 LGHDT, CDR2 YNNKEL (reference sequence). This CDR3 spans 13 amino acids. The CDR3 sequence is CASKGTGATEAFF. CDR3 in DNA: TGTGCCAGCAAGGGGACAGGGGCCACTGAAGCTTTCTTT.

As DNA, the CDR3 is TGTGCCAGCAGTCAAGGGACGAATAGCAATCAGCCCCAGCATTTT. This sequence encodes CASSQGTNSNQPQHF. The J gene is TRBJ1-5, the V gene TRBV11-2; tentatively, D is TRBD1 (5 bases). Germline V gene sequence: CDR1 SGHAT, CDR2 FQNNGV. Between the trimmed V and J ends, which lost 6 bases and 0 bases, there was a span of 12 bases. The CDR3 has 15 residues.

This clonotype was seen only a few times. This sequence joins TRBV7-9 and TRBJ1-1, with no clear D. Trimming pared 1 base from V and 1 base from J, leaving 7 bases between. The V gene's germline CDR1 is SEHNR and CDR2 FQNEAQ (reference sequence). This CDR3 comprises 14 residues. In DNA form, the CDR3 reads TGTGCCAGCAGCTTAGAAAGGGAGAACACTGAAGCTTTCTTT. This codes for CASSLERENTEAFF.

This clonotype was counted only a few times. The chain uses TRBV18 and TRBJ2-3, with unresolved D. The germline V and J ends were trimmed by 3 bases and 1 base, with 8 bases remaining between them. The CDR3 consists of 14 residues. Germline lookup yields CDR1 KGHSH and CDR2 LQKENI. The CDR3, as DNA: TGTGCCAGCTCACCCCGAACGGGCACAGATACGCAGTATTTT. It encodes CASSPRTGTDTQYF. Together with reference TRBV18 and TRBJ2-3, the CDR3 gives the full variable domain: NAGVMQNPRHLVRRRGQEARLRCSPMKGHSHVYWYRQLPEEGLKFMVYLQKENIIDESGMPKERFSAEFPKEGPSILRIQQVVRGDSAAYFCASSPRTGTDTQYFGPGTRLTVL.

This clonotype showed up many times. The chain has TRBV20-1 and TRBJ1-1; D gene ambiguous. The germline V gene encodes CDR1 DFQATT and CDR2 SNEGSKA (reference sequence). The CDR3 consists of 15 residues. V lost 5 bases and J lost 3, with 19 bases in between. CDR3 nucleotides: TGCAGTGCTCGCTTCGGAGCGACGTCTTACACTGAAGCTTTCTTT. It translates to CSARFGATSYTEAFF.

This clonotype has just a few counts. The genes are TRBV9 and TRBJ2-1; 8 bases map to TRBD2. The CDR3 totals 14 residues. Germline V gene lookup returns CDR1 SGDLS and CDR2 YYNGEE. The V segment lost 5 bases and the J segment 7 bases; nucleotides outside the gene matches: 8. The CDR3 spells CASSRTSGKNEQFF. The CDR3, as DNA: TGTGCCAGCAGTCGTACTAGCGGCAAAAATGAGCAGTTCTTC.

This clonotype was seen a handful of times. J is TRBJ1-1 and V is TRBV11-2; D possibly corresponds to TRBD1 (6 bases). This CDR3 contains 15 residues. The V gene's germline CDR1 is SGHAT and CDR2 FQNNGV. The germline V and J ends were trimmed by 5 bases and 0 bases, with 13 bases remaining between them. CDR3 region: CASSADRSVNTEAFF. CDR3 DNA: TGTGCCAGCAGCGCGGACAGATCCGTGAACACTGAAGCTTTCTTT.

At least ten counts were recorded for this clonotype. The chain carries TRBV11-2 and TRBJ2-2; 10 bases map to TRBD2. In germline, CDR1 is SGHAT, CDR2 FQNNGV. The CDR3 runs 15 residues. Losses at the gene ends were 3 bases for V and 6 bases for J; bases not matched to a gene: 4. Here the CDR3 DNA reads TGTGCCAGCAGCTTTCTAGCGGGAGTGTCCGGGGAGCTGTTTTTT. Residues: CASSFLAGVSGELFF.

This clonotype was counted between two and nine times. The chain carries TRBV6-2 or TRBV6-3 and TRBJ1-6, with D possibly TRBD1 on 5 matching bases. CDR3 size: 16 residues. Trimming removed 6 bases at V and 7 bases at J, with 19 bases between. Germline V CDR1 and CDR2: MNHEY, SVGEGT. In DNA, the CDR3 is TGTGCCAGCAGGCCCGCAGGGTCGTCGCAGAATTCACCCCTCCACTTT. Amino acids: CASRPAGSSQNSPLHF.

Many counts were recorded for this clonotype. The chain uses TRBV7-8 and TRBJ2-2; 9 positions match TRBD2. Germline assignment: CDR1 SGHVS and CDR2 FQNEAQ. The CDR3 is made up of 17 amino acids. V lost 1 base to trimming and J lost 4 bases; unmatched junction nucleotides: 7. The CDR3 DNA reads TGTGCCAGCAGCTTAGGCGGGGGGGCGTCGGCCACCGGGGAGCTGTTTTTT. It specifies CASSLGGGASATGELFF.

This clonotype has at least ten counts. The chain links TRBV7-2 to TRBJ2-1, with TRBD2 as a possible D gene (7 bases). The CDR3 is 17 amino acids. Germline V gene data show CDR1 as SGHTA and CDR2 as FQGNSA. V gave up 1 base and J gave up 4 bases, with 17 bases separating them. CDR3 DNA: TGTGCCAGCAGCTTAGGGTCCGGGGGCGGGAGTTACAATGAGCAGTTCTTC. It is translated as CASSLGSGGGSYNEQFF.